This is a list of T cell receptor beta chains from one sample in a study of T cell changes during pregnancy in multiple sclerosis. Generated by immunoSEQ multiplex PCR, the TCRdb table keeps only in-frame clones and is missing some. The sample has around 29,000 clones, 90% to 95% seen once; the top ten hold roughly 5.7%. Sample: CD8+ T cells from peripheral blood mononuclear cells, taken before pregnancy. The receptor source for this set is a female donor with multiple sclerosis, enrolled in a pregnancy study. CDR3s include the opening cysteine and the closing phenylalanine or tryptophan. D genes are given only for firm matches. The size field is filled for only some rows; it gives once, few, many or a size class.

clone_size	d_call	v_call	j_call	cdr3_nt	cdr3_aa
.	.	TRBV10-1	TRBJ2-3	TGCGCCAGCCTAGGGAGAACTAGCACAGATACGCAGTATTTT	CASLGRTSTDTQYF
.	TRBD1	TRBV6-1	TRBJ1-5	TGTGCCAGCAGTTTACAGGGGAATCAGCCCCAGCATTTT	CASSLQGNQPQHF
.	.	TRBV7-9	TRBJ2-5	TGTGCCAGCAGCTTAGATCGGGACCAAGAGACCCAGTACTTC	CASSLDRDQETQYF
.	TRBD2	TRBV4-1	TRBJ2-7	TGCGCCAGCAGCCTCCTGTTCCCGCCCGGGACTAGCGGGGTAGAGCAGTACTTC	CASSLLFPPGTSGVEQYF
.	TRBD2	TRBV27	TRBJ2-1	TGTGCCAGCAGTTTAGGGGGGGGCTACAATGAGCAGTTCTTC	CASSLGGGYNEQFF
once	.	TRBV7-9	TRBJ2-5	TGTGCCAGCAGCTTAGATCCAGGGGAGACCCAGTACTTC	CASSLDPGETQYF
.	.	TRBV29-1	TRBJ1-2	TGCAGCGTTGAAGACCGGTGGCCGGGGAGCTATGGCTACACCTTC	CSVEDRWPGSYGYTF
once	.	TRBV28	TRBJ1-5	TGTGCCAGCAATACAGGGTACAATCAGCCCCAGCATTTT	CASNTGYNQPQHF
.	TRBD1	TRBV7-2	TRBJ1-1	TGTGCCAGCGGGAAGGACAGGGCGAACACTGAAGCTTTCTTT	CASGKDRANTEAFF
.	.	TRBV14	TRBJ2-1	TGTGCCAGCAGCCATCCCGAACAGATTGAGCAGTTCTTC	CASSHPEQIEQFF
.	TRBD1	TRBV7-6	TRBJ2-2	TGTGCCAGCACCCTCGGACAGGCGAACACCGGGGAGCTGTTTTTT	CASTLGQANTGELFF
.	.	TRBV9	TRBJ1-2	TGTGCCAGCAGCGGTTGGGCTCTCGGCTACACCTTC	CASSGWALGYTF
.	TRBD2	TRBV9	TRBJ2-1	TGTGCCAGCAGCGCCGGACTAGCGGGAGGACCCTCCTACAATGAGCAGTTCTTC	CASSAGLAGGPSYNEQFF
.	TRBD1	TRBV10-3	TRBJ2-7	TGTGCCATCAGTGAGTCGGGACAGAGCTCCTACGAGCAGTACTTC	CAISESGQSSYEQYF
.	TRBD1	TRBV5-4	TRBJ2-1	TGTGCCAGCGGGACAGGGAGTCCGAGGGATGAGCAGTTCTTC	CASGTGSPRDEQFF
.	.	TRBV11-2	TRBJ2-3	TGTGCCAGCAGCGAACGGGGAGCTAGCACAGATACGCAGTATTTT	CASSERGASTDTQYF
.	.	TRBV29-1	TRBJ2-5	TGCAGCGTTGATAGGAGGGGGGGGTTAGCCCAGTACTTC	CSVDRRGGLAQYF
once	TRBD2	TRBV4-3	TRBJ2-7	TGCGCCAGCAGCCCCTGGCGGGGGGCCCCCGAGCAGTACTTC	CASSPWRGAPEQYF
.	.	TRBV11-2	TRBJ2-1	TGTGCCAGCTCCAGGGGTTCTCACAATGAGCAGTTCTTC	CASSRGSHNEQFF
.	TRBD2	TRBV5-1	TRBJ2-3	TGCGCCAGCAGCTCGGGATCCGGACTAGCGGGATCTAACACAGATACGCAGTATTTT	CASSSGSGLAGSNTDTQYF
.	TRBD1	TRBV25-1	TRBJ2-7	TGTGCCAGCAGTCGGACAGGGACGGACGAGCAGTACTTC	CASSRTGTDEQYF
.	TRBD1	TRBV18	TRBJ1-4	TGTGCCAGCTCACCCGAGGGGGCTCCCGCAACTAATGAAAAACTGTTTTTT	CASSPEGAPATNEKLFF
.	TRBD2	TRBV9	TRBJ2-7	TGTGCCAGCAGCGTAGCGGGGGGAACCTACGAGCAGTACTTC	CASSVAGGTYEQYF
.	.	TRBV7-9	TRBJ2-6	TGTGCCAGCAGCTTAGAGTCATTGGGGGGCTCTGGGGCCAACGTCCTGACTTTC	CASSLESLGGSGANVLTF
.	TRBD2	TRBV11-2	TRBJ2-7	TGTGCCAGCAGCCTTGGACTAGCGGGAGCCGACGAGCAGTACTTC	CASSLGLAGADEQYF
.	.	TRBV7-9	TRBJ2-1	TGTGCCAGCACGATTGGGGGAGGAAATGAGCAGTTCTTC	CASTIGGGNEQFF
.	TRBD2	TRBV30	TRBJ2-1	TGTGCCTGGAGTTATGGCGGGAGGCCTCAGCAGTTCTTC	CAWSYGGRPQQFF
.	.	TRBV7-3	TRBJ2-1	TGTGCCAGCAGCTTAGCGGGGATCTACAATGAGCAGTTCTTC	CASSLAGIYNEQFF
.	TRBD2	TRBV29-1	TRBJ2-7	TGCAGCGTTCGGCTAGCGGGCAGCTACGAGCAGTACTTC	CSVRLAGSYEQYF
once	TRBD1	TRBV5-1	TRBJ2-5	TGCGCCAGCAGCTTTTCACTCGGGACAGAAAAAGAGACCCAGTACTTC	CASSFSLGTEKETQYF
.	TRBD1	TRBV5-4	TRBJ2-1	TGTGCCAGCAGCCACCGGGACAGGGACCCCTACAATGAGCAGTTCTTC	CASSHRDRDPYNEQFF
.	.	TRBV27	TRBJ2-1	TGTGCCAGCAGCGGGGTAGCCTACAATGAGCAGTTCTTC	CASSGVAYNEQFF
.	.	TRBV2	TRBJ1-1	TGTGCCAGCAGGGCAGGGGACACTGAAGCTTTCTTT	CASRAGDTEAFF
.	.	TRBV5-1	TRBJ2-1	TGCGCCAGCAGCATCGACAATGAGCAGTTCTTC	CASSIDNEQFF
.	.	TRBV2	TRBJ2-2	TGTGCCAGCTCTACAGGGCCATCGAACACCGGGGAGCTGTTTTTT	CASSTGPSNTGELFF
.	TRBD1	TRBV27	TRBJ2-7	TGTGCCAGCACCGGGACAGGGGACTACGAGCAGTACTTC	CASTGTGDYEQYF
.	TRBD2	TRBV10-2	TRBJ2-1	TGCGCCAGCAGTGGTTGGACTAGCGGGAAGGATGAGCAGTTCTTC	CASSGWTSGKDEQFF
.	TRBD2	TRBV9	TRBJ2-1	TGTGCCAGCAGCGTAGCTGCGGGGGAGGGCGGAGATGAGCAGTTCTTC	CASSVAAGEGGDEQFF
.	TRBD2	TRBV19	TRBJ2-1	TGTGCCAGTAGTTTTGGGACTAGAAACAATGAGCAGTTCTTC	CASSFGTRNNEQFF
.	.	TRBV5-1	TRBJ2-1	TGCGCCAGCAGCTTGAATCAAGAGCTTCTGTACAATGAGCAGTTCTTC	CASSLNQELLYNEQFF
.	TRBD2	TRBV9	TRBJ2-3	TGTGCCAGCAGCGTAGGACCGGGACTAGCGGGGCTTACGGATACGCAGTATTTT	CASSVGPGLAGLTDTQYF